Given below is one T cell receptor beta chain in context. Its antigen is not known. The sample is drawn from a study of T cell clonotyping in hematopoietic cell transplantation. Study outcomes and limitations: At the given depth, recipient repertoires were over 95% de novo clonotypes. Pathologically expanded recipient clonotypes increased progressively from day 30 to day 180 as diversity fell.

Between the trimmed V and J ends, which lost 1 base and 5 bases, there was a span of 9 bases. CDR1 and CDR2 from the germline V gene are MGHRA and YSYEKL. The CDR3 length is 13 residues. Clones were read by immunoSEQ multiplex PCR, and TCRdb kept only the in-frame ones, dropping some. Of under 8,000 clones detected, around 35% appear once; the ten largest clones hold around a fifth. Sample: peripheral blood mononuclear cells, taken 30 days after allogeneic stem cell transplant. The sequence came from a female patient in her 60s who had an allogeneic stem cell transplant, so the T cells may come from the graft donor. Some clones in this sample may be carry-over from other donors' samples. The genes are TRBV4-1 and TRBJ2-7; D unclear. The CDR3 loop reads CASSQVGVDEQYF. In nucleotides, the CDR3 is TGCGCCAGCAGCCAAGTGGGCGTGGACGAGCAGTACTTC.